A selection of T cell receptor beta chains follows, all from one sample in a study of T cells in Graves' hyperthyroidism and ophthalmopathy. TCRdb analysed the multiplex PCR reads with MiXCR anew, one entry per CDR3 protein. Among roughly 640,000 distinct CDR3 sequences listed, approximately 15% were seen once. Sequencing was performed on blood. These receptors were obtained from a woman in her thirties or forties with Graves' ophthalmopathy. The CDR3 runs from the conserved cysteine through the conserved F or W. A D gene is named only where the DNA matches it firmly. A clone size is listed for some rows: how often the clone was seen (once, few, many), or a class if it is expanded.

clone_size	v_call	d_call	j_call	cdr3_nt	cdr3_aa
few	TRBV7-9	TRBD2	TRBJ2-5	TGTGCCAGCAGCTTATCACTAGCGGGGAGCTATTTCCAAGAGACCCAGTACTTC	CASSLSLAGSYFQETQYF
-	TRBV4-1	TRBD2	TRBJ2-3	TGCGCCAGCAGCCCAAATAGCGGGGGGGCACTAGATACGCAGTATTTT	CASSPNSGGALDTQYF
many	TRBV11-2	-	TRBJ2-5	TGTGCCAGCAGCTTAGGCTCCCATGAGACCCAGTACTTC	CASSLGSHETQYF
medium-sized	TRBV6-2/TRBV6-3	-	TRBJ1-1	TGTGCCAGCAGTGATCTAGGCACTGAAGCTTTCTTT	CASSDLGTEAFF
once	TRBV6-1	-	TRBJ1-1	TGTGCCAGCAGTCGGACCGCAGTTGCTACTGAAGCTTTCTTT	CASSRTAVATEAFF
many	TRBV7-8	-	TRBJ1-1	TGTGCCAGCAGCTCCCATAGAGCGACAGCGATAAACACTGAAGCTTTCTTT	CASSSHRATAINTEAFF
-	TRBV27	TRBD2	TRBJ2-2	TGTGCCAGCAGTTTATACGGGGGGGTAACCGGGGAGCTGTTTTTT	CASSLYGGVTGELFF
many	TRBV20-1	-	TRBJ2-7	TGCAGTGCCGTCTGGGCGCCACATTCCTACGAGCAGTACTTC	CSAVWAPHSYEQYF
many	TRBV24-1	TRBD1	TRBJ2-2	TGTGCCACCAGTGATTCCGTGACAGGGGCGAACACCGGGGAGCTGTTTTTT	CATSDSVTGANTGELFF
many	TRBV3-1	-	TRBJ2-3	TGTGCCAGCAGCCCTCAGCCCTTTAGCACAGATACGCAGTATTTT	CASSPQPFSTDTQYF
many	TRBV3-1	TRBD2	TRBJ2-1	TGCGCCAGCAGCCGAGCGGGAGGTCCCAATGAGCAGTTCTTC	CASSRAGGPNEQFF
few	TRBV18	TRBD2	TRBJ2-2	TGTGCCAGCTCACCTAGCGGGACTAGCGGAAACACCGGGGAGCTGTTTTTT	CASSPSGTSGNTGELFF
many	TRBV28	TRBD2	TRBJ2-3	TGTGCCAGCACTTCTAGCGGGGGTGATTTAGATACGCAGTATTTT	CASTSSGGDLDTQYF
many	TRBV2	TRBD2	TRBJ2-1	TGTGCCAGCATGAGCGGGACCTACAATGAGCAGTTCTTC	CASMSGTYNEQFF
many	TRBV11-2	-	TRBJ2-5	TGTGCCAGCAGCCAAGCGTTGGAGACCCAGTACTTC	CASSQALETQYF
-	TRBV29-1	-	TRBJ2-5	TGCAGCGTGGCACTGCTACAAGAGACCCAGTACTTC	CSVALLQETQYF
few	TRBV6-1	TRBD1	TRBJ1-5	TGTGCCAGCACTAACCCCGGACAGGGAGGGAGGCCCCAGCATTTT	CASTNPGQGGRPQHF
many	TRBV18	-	TRBJ2-5	TGTGCCAGCTCACCACCTAACAGCCAAGAGACCCAGTACTTC	CASSPPNSQETQYF
many	TRBV2	-	TRBJ1-1	TGTGCCAGCATATCGGGGGTGGCCACTGAAGCTTTCTTT	CASISGVATEAFF
few	TRBV6-1	TRBD1	TRBJ1-5	TGTGCCAGCAGCGGACAGGGCGAACTCAAGAGTCAGCCCCAGCATTTT	CASSGQGELKSQPQHF
many	TRBV30	-	TRBJ2-4	TGTGCCTGGAGTAGACAACTAGCCAAAAACATTCAGTACTTC	CAWSRQLAKNIQYF
few	TRBV10-3	-	TRBJ2-5	TGTGCCATCAGCCCCCGGGTAGGGGGGGAGGAGACCCAGTACTTC	CAISPRVGGEETQYF
many	TRBV30	TRBD1	TRBJ1-6	TGTGCCTGGAGAGGACAGGGCAATTCACCCCTCCACTTT	CAWRGQGNSPLHF
-	TRBV3-1	TRBD2	TRBJ2-5	TGTGCCAGCAGCCAAGCGACTAGCGGACAAGAGACCCAGTACTTC	CASSQATSGQETQYF
many	TRBV10-3	-	TRBJ1-2	TGTGCCATCAGTGAGGAGGGAGGCGGCTACACCTTC	CAISEEGGGYTF
many	TRBV6-1	-	TRBJ1-1	TGTGCCAGCAGTTCAAGCCCGACACGAGCCGGCACTGAAGCTTTCTTT	CASSSSPTRAGTEAFF
few	TRBV5-8	TRBD2	TRBJ2-1	TGTGCCAGCAATTCGGGGGGCTCCTACAATGAGCAGTTCTTC	CASNSGGSYNEQFF
-	TRBV3-1	TRBD1	TRBJ2-2	TGTGCCAGCAGCCTTGACAGGGGGCGAGGCGGGGAGCTGTTTTTT	CASSLDRGRGGELFF
many	TRBV20-1	-	TRBJ1-2	TGCAGTGCAGAGGCTAACTATGGCTACACCTTC	CSAEANYGYTF
few	TRBV7-3	TRBD2	TRBJ2-1	TGTGCCAGCAGCATCACTAGCGGTTTGGGGAATGAGCAGTTCTTC	CASSITSGLGNEQFF
-	TRBV20-1	TRBD2	TRBJ2-1	TGCAGTGCTAAGGCGGGACTAGCGGGATCCAATGAGCAGTTCTTC	CSAKAGLAGSNEQFF
few	TRBV24-1	-	TRBJ2-1	TGTGCCACCAGTGACAGGACAGCGGCGAGGGATGAGCAGTTCTTC	CATSDRTAARDEQFF
-	TRBV14	-	TRBJ2-7	TGTGCCAGCAGCCAAGTAGGGCAGGGAGCCTACGAGCAGTACTTC	CASSQVGQGAYEQYF
many	TRBV2	-	TRBJ1-1	TGTGCCAGCAGTCTCAGGGCTATTCCTGAAGCTTTCTTT	CASSLRAIPEAFF
many	TRBV20-1	TRBD1	TRBJ2-1	TGCAGTGCCCAGGGGGGCAGGGGGCGATACAATGAGCAGTTCTTC	CSAQGGRGRYNEQFF
few	TRBV27	TRBD2	TRBJ2-6	TGTGCCAGCAGTTTTACGGGCGGGGGGGTGGTTGGGGCCAACGTCCTGACTTTC	CASSFTGGGVVGANVLTF
many	TRBV24-1	TRBD1	TRBJ1-2	TGTGCCACCAGTGAACCTACAGGGGTAGGGGGCTACACCTTC	CATSEPTGVGGYTF
many	TRBV2	-	TRBJ2-1	TGTGCCAGCAGCGGACAGAACCCTAATGAGCAGTTCTTC	CASSGQNPNEQFF